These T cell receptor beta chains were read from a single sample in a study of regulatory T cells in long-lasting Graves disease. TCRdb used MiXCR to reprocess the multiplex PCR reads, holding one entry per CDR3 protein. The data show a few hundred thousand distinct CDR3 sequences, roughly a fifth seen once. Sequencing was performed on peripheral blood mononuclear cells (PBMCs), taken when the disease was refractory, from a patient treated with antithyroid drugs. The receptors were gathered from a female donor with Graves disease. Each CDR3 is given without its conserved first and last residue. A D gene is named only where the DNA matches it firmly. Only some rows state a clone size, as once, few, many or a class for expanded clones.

ASSSGQGLNTEAF	many	TRBV7-9	TRBD1	TRBJ1-1
ASSTDPLKTQY	many	TRBV7-3	NA	TRBJ2-5
ASSIGDGNSGANVLT	NA	TRBV9	NA	TRBJ2-6
ASTTTPMNTEAF	few	TRBV19	NA	TRBJ1-1
ASSSYSTGELF	NA	TRBV5-1	NA	TRBJ2-2
SYPTGAYNEQF	NA	TRBV20-1	NA	TRBJ2-1
ASSLWRETEAF	few	TRBV28	NA	TRBJ1-1
ASSEVSPQLARNTGELF	many	TRBV2	TRBD2	TRBJ2-2
ASSEVGNSNYEQY	many	TRBV6-1	NA	TRBJ2-7
ASSYRTGHYEQF	NA	TRBV28	TRBD1	TRBJ2-1
AWSLGLEGYT	many	TRBV30	NA	TRBJ1-2
ASNIAGDYEQY	many	TRBV2	TRBD2	TRBJ2-7
ASSPLGWGGDGYT	many	TRBV9	NA	TRBJ1-2
SAFPIQGGPGETQY	many	TRBV20-1	NA	TRBJ2-5
ATWDTYNEQF	few	TRBV19	NA	TRBJ2-1
SVEGWDMHSGANVLT	few	TRBV29-1	NA	TRBJ2-6
SASTTGTSRYEQY	NA	TRBV20-1	TRBD2	TRBJ2-7
ASSLGLGQENPNTGELF	NA	TRBV7-8	TRBD1	TRBJ2-2
ASRSVGRTYGYT	few	TRBV6-9	NA	TRBJ1-2
ASSPGLQTPNTEAF	few	TRBV7-9	NA	TRBJ1-1
ASSFGRGELF	many	TRBV28	NA	TRBJ2-2
ASRHNNLGQGNQPQH	many	TRBV6-1	TRBD1	TRBJ1-5
ASSQRHPETQY	NA	TRBV4-3	NA	TRBJ2-5
ASSQEGLAGNTGELF	few	TRBV4-2	TRBD2	TRBJ2-2
SARDNPGGPGYGYT	many	TRBV20-1	TRBD1	TRBJ1-2
ASRRERAYEQY	NA	TRBV7-9	TRBD2	TRBJ2-7
ASSYSRTSGTHEQY	NA	TRBV6-5	TRBD2	TRBJ2-7
ASSLDVGRSSYEQY	few	TRBV7-9	NA	TRBJ2-7
ASSRIPGQGTNTEAF	NA	TRBV19	TRBD1	TRBJ1-1
ASSLSQLYGYT	many	TRBV28	NA	TRBJ1-2
ASTPGLNAYEQY	many	TRBV6-2/TRBV6-3	NA	TRBJ2-7
ASSYVGNQPQH	many	TRBV6-2/TRBV6-3	NA	TRBJ1-5
ASVQSVYEQY	few	TRBV2	NA	TRBJ2-7
ASRDLRLAGTNTGELF	few	TRBV7-9	TRBD2	TRBJ2-2
ATSRAGTLNTGELF	few	TRBV15	NA	TRBJ2-2
ASSPSGREGEQY	NA	TRBV5-1	TRBD2	TRBJ2-7